These 5 T cell receptor beta chains share one sample of origin, sequenced in a study of T-cell memory formation after mild COVID-19. TCRdb used MiXCR to reprocess the 5' RACE reads, holding one entry per CDR3 protein. Altogether 110,000 or so distinct CDR3 sequences are present, about 20% being singletons, with the ten largest covering 40% to 50%. The sample was PBMCs or a T cell subset sorted from them (not recorded which). The receptors were gathered from a man aged 18 to 30 who had mild COVID-19 (a few samples of this study predate the infection). Cell type and time point are not known.

The chain combines TRBV29-1 with TRBJ2-1; 9 nucleotides agree with TRBD1. The ends lost 6 bases at V and 4 bases at J; junction bases unmatched: 7. This CDR3 has 14 residues. CDR1 is SQVTM and CDR2 is ANQGSEA in the germline V gene. The CDR3 coding sequence is TGCAGCGTCGAGGACAGGGGAACTTACAATGAGCAGTTCTTC. The encoded protein is CSVEDRGTYNEQFF.

The genes are TRBV6-5 and TRBJ2-1; no reliable D call. V was trimmed by 3 bases and J by 10 bases, leaving 7 bases between them. The germline V gene has CDR1 MNHEY and CDR2 SVGAGI. The CDR3 spans 11 residues. CDR3 in amino acids: CASSYGREQFF. CDR3 DNA sequence: TGTGCCAGCAGTTATGGCAGGGAGCAGTTCTTC.

The CDR3 loop is CASSFGTNYGYTF. The CDR3 DNA follows: TGTGCCAGCAGCTTCGGGACGAACTATGGCTACACCTTC. The chain has TRBV5-4 and TRBJ1-2; tentatively, D is TRBD1 (5 bases). V shed 2 bases and J shed 2 bases, with 7 bases lying between them. CDR1 is SGHNT, CDR2 YYREEE, per germline (reference sequence). There are 13 residues in the CDR3.

This clonotype turned up a few times. The J gene is TRBJ2-1, the V gene TRBV12-3 or TRBV12-4; no reliable D call. Trimming removed 6 bases from V and 8 bases from J, with 17 bases in between. CDR3 length equals 14 residues. The DNA for the CDR3 is TGTGCCAGCAGCCTCGCCGGACCTTCCGATGAGCAGTTCTTC. It codes for CASSLAGPSDEQFF.

This clonotype was seen once. The chain employs TRBV29-1 and TRBJ2-2, with 7 bases fitting TRBD1. CDR3 length: 13 amino acids. Germline V gives CDR1 SQVTM, CDR2 ANQGSEA. J gave up 6 bases and V 4 bases, and 5 bases lay outside the gene matches. The CDR3 spells CSVVTGVAGELFF. The CDR3 coding sequence is TGCAGCGTTGTAACAGGGGTGGCCGGGGAGCTGTTTTTT.